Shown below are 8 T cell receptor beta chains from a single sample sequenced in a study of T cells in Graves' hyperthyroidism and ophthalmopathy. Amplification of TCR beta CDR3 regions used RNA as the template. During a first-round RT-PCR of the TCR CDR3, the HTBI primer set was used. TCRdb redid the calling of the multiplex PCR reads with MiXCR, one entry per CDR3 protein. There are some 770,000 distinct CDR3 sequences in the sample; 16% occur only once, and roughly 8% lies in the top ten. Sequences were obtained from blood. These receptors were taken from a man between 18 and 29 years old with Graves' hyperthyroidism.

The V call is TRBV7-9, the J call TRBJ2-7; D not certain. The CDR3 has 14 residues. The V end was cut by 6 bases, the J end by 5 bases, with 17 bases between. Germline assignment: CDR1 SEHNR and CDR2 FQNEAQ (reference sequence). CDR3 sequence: CASRLEEVANEQYF. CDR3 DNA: TGTGCCAGCAGGTTGGAAGAGGTGGCGAACGAGCAGTACTTC.

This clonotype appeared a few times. The DNA of the CDR3 is TGTGCCAGCAGCCCACCCCCGAACAATGAGCAGTTCTTC. This sequence encodes CASSPPPNNEQFF. J is TRBJ2-1 and V is TRBV7-9, with unresolved D. Trimming shortened V by 5 bases and J by 5 bases, and 10 bases separated the two germline ends. Per the germline V gene, CDR1 is SEHNR and CDR2 is FQNEAQ (reference sequence). CDR3 length: 13 residues. The entire variable domain, with the rest obtained from reference TRBV7-9 and TRBJ2-1, is as follows: DTGVSQNPRHKITKRGQNVTFRCDPISEHNRLYWYRQTLGQGPEFLTYFQNEAQLEKSRLLSDRFSAERPKGSFSTLEIQRTEQGDSAMYLCASSPPPNNEQFFGPGTRLTVL.

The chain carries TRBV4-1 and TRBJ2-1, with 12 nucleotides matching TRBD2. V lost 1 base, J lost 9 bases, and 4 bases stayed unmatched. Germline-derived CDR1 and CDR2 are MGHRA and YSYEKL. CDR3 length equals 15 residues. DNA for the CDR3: TGCGCCAGCAGCCAAGTTTCTAGCGGGAGGGGTGAGCAGTTCTTC. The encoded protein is CASSQVSSGRGEQFF.

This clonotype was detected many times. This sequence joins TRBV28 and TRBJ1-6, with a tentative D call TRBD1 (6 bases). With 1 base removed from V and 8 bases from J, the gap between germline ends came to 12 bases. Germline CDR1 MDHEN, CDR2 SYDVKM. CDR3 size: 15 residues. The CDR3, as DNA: TGTGCCAGCAGTTTATTTGCCAGGGGTGATTCACCCCTCCACTTT. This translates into CASSLFARGDSPLHF.

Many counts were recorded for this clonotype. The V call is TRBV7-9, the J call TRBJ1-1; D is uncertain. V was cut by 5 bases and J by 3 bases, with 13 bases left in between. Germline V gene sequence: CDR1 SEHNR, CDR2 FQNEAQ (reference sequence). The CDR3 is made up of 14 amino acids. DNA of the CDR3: TGTGCCAGCAGCCCCGGGCCCCTCCACACTGAAGCTTTCTTT. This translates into CASSPGPLHTEAFF.

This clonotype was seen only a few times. CDR3 sequence (DNA): TGTGCCAGCAGCTTCTCGGGACAGGCGTACTATGGCTACACCTTC. It yields the protein CASSFSGQAYYGYTF. The genes are TRBV5-5 and TRBJ1-2; the match to TRBD1 covers 8 bases. Germline V gives CDR1 SGHKS, CDR2 YYEKEE (reference sequence). The CDR3 is 15 residues long. The trim removed 2 bases at V and 3 bases at J, leaving 6 bases unmatched. The full variable domain, its missing parts supplied by reference TRBV5-5 and TRBJ1-2, is DAGVTQSPTHLIKTRGQQVTLRCSPISGHKSVSWYQQVLGQGPQFIFQYYEKEERGRGNFPDRFSARQFPNYSSELNVNALLLGDSALYLCASSFSGQAYYGYTFGSGTRLTVV.

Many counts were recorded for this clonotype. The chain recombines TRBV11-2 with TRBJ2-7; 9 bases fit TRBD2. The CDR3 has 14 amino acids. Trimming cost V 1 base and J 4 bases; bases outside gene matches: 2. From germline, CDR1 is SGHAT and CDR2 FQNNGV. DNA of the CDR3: TGTGCCAGCAGCTTAGGAGCGGGAGGTTACGAGCAGTACTTC. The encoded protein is CASSLGAGGYEQYF.

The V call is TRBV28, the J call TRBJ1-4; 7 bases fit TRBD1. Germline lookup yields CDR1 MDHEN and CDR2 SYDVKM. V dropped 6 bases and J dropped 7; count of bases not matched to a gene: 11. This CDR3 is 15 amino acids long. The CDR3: CASRTEDRSGEKLFF. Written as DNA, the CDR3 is TGTGCCAGCAGAACCGAGGACAGGTCCGGTGAAAAACTGTTTTTT.